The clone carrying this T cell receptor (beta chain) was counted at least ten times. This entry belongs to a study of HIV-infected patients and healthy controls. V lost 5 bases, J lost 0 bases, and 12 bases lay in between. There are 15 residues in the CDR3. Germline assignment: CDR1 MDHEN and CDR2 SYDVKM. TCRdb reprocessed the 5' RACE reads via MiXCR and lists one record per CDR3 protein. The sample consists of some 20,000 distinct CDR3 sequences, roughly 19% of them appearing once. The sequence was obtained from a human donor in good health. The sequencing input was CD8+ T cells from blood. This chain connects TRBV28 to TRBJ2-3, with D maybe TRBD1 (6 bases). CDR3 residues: CASSVGQTSTDTQYF. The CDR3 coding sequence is TGTGCCAGCAGTGTTGGACAGACTAGCACAGATACGCAGTATTTT.